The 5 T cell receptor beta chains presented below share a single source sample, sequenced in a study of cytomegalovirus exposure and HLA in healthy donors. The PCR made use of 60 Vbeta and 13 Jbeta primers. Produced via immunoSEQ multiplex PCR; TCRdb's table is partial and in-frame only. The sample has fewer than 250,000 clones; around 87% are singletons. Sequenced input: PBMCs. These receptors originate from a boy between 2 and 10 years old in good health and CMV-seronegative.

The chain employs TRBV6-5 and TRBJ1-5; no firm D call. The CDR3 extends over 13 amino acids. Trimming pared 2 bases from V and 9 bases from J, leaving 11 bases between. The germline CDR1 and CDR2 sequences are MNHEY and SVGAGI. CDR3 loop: CASSYAHGRPQHF. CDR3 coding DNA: TGTGCCAGCAGTTACGCCCACGGTCGGCCCCAGCATTTT.

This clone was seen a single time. CDR3 nucleotide sequence: TGTGCCAGCAGTGAAAAATATAACAATGAGCAGTTCTTC. Translation gives CASSEKYNNEQFF. The gene calls are TRBV6-1 and TRBJ2-1; the D is unclear. The CDR3 extends over 13 amino acids. From germline, CDR1 is MNHNS and CDR2 SASEGT. V was pared by 2 bases and J by 5 bases, with 7 bases between.

For the CDR3, the DNA is TGTGCCAGCAGCCACTTAGACAGATTTAATGAAAAACTGTTTTTT. Its protein is CASSHLDRFNEKLFF. V and J are TRBV14 and TRBJ1-4; perhaps TRBD1 as D (5 bases). The CDR3 loop spans 15 amino acids. Germline V gene data show CDR1 as SGHDN and CDR2 as FVKESK. Trimming pared 3 bases from V and 4 bases from J, leaving 12 bases between.

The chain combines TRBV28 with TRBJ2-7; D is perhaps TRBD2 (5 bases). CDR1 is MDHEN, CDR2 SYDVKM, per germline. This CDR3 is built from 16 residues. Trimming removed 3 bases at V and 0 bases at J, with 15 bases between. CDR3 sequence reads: CASSFHVERPSYEQYF. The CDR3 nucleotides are TGTGCCAGCAGTTTTCATGTGGAGCGGCCCTCCTACGAGCAGTACTTC.

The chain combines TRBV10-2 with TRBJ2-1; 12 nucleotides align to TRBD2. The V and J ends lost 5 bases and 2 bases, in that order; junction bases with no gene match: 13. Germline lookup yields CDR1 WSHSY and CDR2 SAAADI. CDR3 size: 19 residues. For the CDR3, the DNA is TGCGCCAGCAGTTCGTCCACTAGCGGGGGGCCCTCCCCCTACAATGAGCAGTTCTTC. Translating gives CASSSSTSGGPSPYNEQFF.